These 28 T cell receptor beta chains originate from one sample sequenced in a study of cytomegalovirus exposure and HLA in healthy donors. PCR used 60 Vbeta primers and 13 Jbeta primers. Libraries were prepared by immunoSEQ multiplex PCR; TCRdb keeps only in-frame clonotypes and omits some of them. The sample carries 150,000 to 200,000 clones, 82% recorded once. Sequenced input: PBMCs. All receptors derive from a man aged 35 to 55 in good health and CMV-seronegative.

A word on this clone: Mismatch with germline at one junction end may stem from a read error. The V call is TRBV5-4, the J call TRBJ2-2; D perhaps matches TRBD2 (5 bases). Per the germline V gene, CDR1 is SGHNT and CDR2 is YYREEE (reference sequence). This CDR3 contains 14 residues. CDR3 coding DNA: TGTGCCAGCAGCCCAGACCTAGTTGCCGGGGAGCTGGTTTTT. Amino acids: CASSPDLVAGELVF. Drawing the rest from reference TRBV5-4 and TRBJ2-2, the complete variable domain is ETGVTQSPTHLIKTRGQQVTLRCSSQSGHNTVSWYQQALGQGPQFIFQYYREEENGRGNFPPRFSGLQFPNYSSELNVNALELDDSALYLCASSPDLVAGELVFGEGSRLTVL.

This clone has a single count. This sequence joins TRBV5-1 and TRBJ2-5, with D unclear. V was clipped by 4 bases and J by 5 bases, with 9 bases between them. The germline CDR1 and CDR2 sequences are SGHRS and YFSETQ. The CDR3 consists of 12 residues. As DNA, the CDR3 is TGCGCCAGCAGCCTAATGTCCGAGACCCAGTACTTC. This encodes CASSLMSETQYF. Full variable domain (outside the CDR3, taken from reference TRBV5-1 and TRBJ2-5): KAGVTQTPRYLIKTRGQQVTLSCSPISGHRSVSWYQQTPGQGLQFLFEYFSETQRNKGNFPGRFSGRQFSNSRSEMNVSTLELGDSALYLCASSLMSETQYFGPGTRLLVL.

V is TRBV30 and J is TRBJ2-2; possibly TRBD1 for D (6 bases). The CDR3 extends over 15 amino acids. Trimming shortened V by 2 bases and J by 1 base, and 11 bases separated the two germline ends. Germline V lookup: CDR1 GTSNPN, CDR2 SVGIG (reference sequence). CDR3 DNA: TGTGCCTGGAGTCCGAAACAGGGGAACACCGGGGAGCTGTTTTTT. Translated, it gives CAWSPKQGNTGELFF.

The chain couples TRBV12-5 to TRBJ2-5; 10 bases match TRBD1. CDR1 and CDR2 from the germline V gene are LGHNT and FRNRAP. V was pared by 6 bases and J by 5 bases, with 3 bases of the junction left unmatched. The CDR3 is made up of 13 amino acids. This chain's CDR3 is CASGPDRGETQYF. CDR3 nucleotide sequence: TGTGCTAGTGGCCCGGACAGGGGGGAGACCCAGTACTTC.

This clone occurred a few times. The CDR3, as DNA: TGCGCCAGCATTTATAGCGGCTCCTACGAGCAGTACTTC. Encoded protein: CASIYSGSYEQYF. The rearrangement joins TRBV23-1 to TRBJ2-7, with D perhaps TRBD2 (6 bases). TRBV23-1 is assigned to the ORF class and has an uncertain function. V lost 7 bases and J lost 0, with 10 bases in between. The CDR3 totals 13 residues.

The table lists this clone with a few counts. The chain couples TRBV27 to TRBJ1-1, with D uncertain. The CDR3 spans 13 residues. The V gene's germline CDR1 is MNHEY and CDR2 SMNVEV (reference sequence). V shed 1 base and J shed 1 base, with 4 bases lying between them. CDR3 loop: CASSLFRNTEAFF. CDR3 bases: TGTGCCAGCAGTTTATTTAGGAACACTGAAGCTTTCTTT.

The J gene is TRBJ2-1, the V gene TRBV5-1; 10 nucleotides match TRBD2. The V and J ends lost 4 bases and 8 bases, in that order; junction bases with no gene match: 9. Germline V gene sequence: CDR1 SGHRS, CDR2 YFSETQ. CDR3 size: 15 residues. CDR3 nucleotides: TGCGCCAGCAGCGTCGGGACTAGCGATTACCATGAGCAGTTCTTC. This translates into CASSVGTSDYHEQFF.

This clone was seen a few times. The V and J genes are TRBV18 and TRBJ2-3; 13 bases are shared with TRBD2. This CDR3 is 19 amino acids long. Germline CDR1 reads KGHSH; CDR2 reads LQKENI. V shed 3 bases and J 0 bases; nucleotides not matched to a gene: 9. DNA of the CDR3: TGTGCCAGCTCACCGAGGACTAGCGGGAGAGCGACTAGCACAGATACGCAGTATTTT. Its protein product is CASSPRTSGRATSTDTQYF. Filled out from reference TRBV18 and TRBJ2-3, the complete variable domain reads NAGVMQNPRHLVRRRGQEARLRCSPMKGHSHVYWYRQLPEEGLKFMVYLQKENIIDESGMPKERFSAEFPKEGPSILRIQQVVRGDSAAYFCASSPRTSGRATSTDTQYFGPGTRLTVL.

This clone was seen a few times. J is TRBJ2-1 and V is TRBV18, with D unclear. Trimming removed 3 bases at V and 2 bases at J, with 11 bases between. CDR3 length equals 15 residues. Germline V gene data show CDR1 as KGHSH and CDR2 as LQKENI. CDR3 nucleotide sequence: TGTGCCAGCTCACCCCCAGGTGGGCCCTACAATGAGCAGTTCTTC. Translated, it gives CASSPPGGPYNEQFF.

J is TRBJ2-1 and V is TRBV6-5; 9 nucleotides agree with TRBD2. The CDR3 loop spans 16 amino acids. The germline V gene encodes CDR1 MNHEY and CDR2 SVGAGI. The trim removed 0 bases at V and 9 bases at J, leaving 9 bases unmatched. The chain's CDR3 is CASSYSSREGFGEQFF. In DNA, the CDR3 is TGTGCCAGCAGTTACTCATCGCGGGAGGGCTTTGGTGAGCAGTTCTTC.

The chain uses TRBV10-3 and TRBJ2-1, with 13 bases aligning to TRBD2. V shed 8 bases and J 7 bases; nucleotides not matched to a gene: 8. From germline, CDR1 is ENHRY and CDR2 SYGVKD. The CDR3 has 15 residues. The CDR3 is CAIERTSGSRNEQFF. CDR3 coding DNA: TGTGCCATCGAAAGGACTAGCGGGAGTCGTAATGAGCAGTTCTTC.

The chain recombines TRBV27 with TRBJ2-7, with TRBD2 matching 9 bases. Trimming at V came to 0 bases and at J to 5 bases, leaving 11 bases not matched to a gene. Germline V gene data show CDR1 as MNHEY and CDR2 as SMNVEV (reference sequence). The CDR3 contains 17 residues. The CDR3 nucleotides read TGTGCCAGCAGTTTATCTAGCGGGAGTATTGTCATCCACGAGCAGTACTTC. Its translation is CASSLSSGSIVIHEQYF.

This chain links TRBV19 with TRBJ2-1, with 10 nucleotides matching TRBD1. Germline-derived CDR1 and CDR2 are LNHDA and SQIVND (reference sequence). V shed 5 bases and J 9 bases; nucleotides not matched to a gene: 7. This CDR3 has 14 residues. CDR3 loop: CASSDRDRGIEQFF. CDR3 DNA: TGTGCCAGTAGTGACCGGGACAGGGGTATTGAGCAGTTCTTC.

This sequence joins TRBV7-2 and TRBJ1-1, with 7 nucleotides matching TRBD1. CDR1 and CDR2 (germline): SGHTA, FQGNSA. V lost 4 bases and J lost 7; bases outside the gene matches: 12. This CDR3 is built from 15 residues. CDR3 sequence reads: CASSYNGRGFVEAFF. DNA of the CDR3: TGTGCCAGCAGCTATAATGGCAGGGGGTTCGTTGAAGCTTTCTTT.

In regard to this clone: A read error may produce the germline difference seen at one junction end. The chain is built from TRBV7-7 and TRBJ2-1; 9 bases are shared with TRBD2. Germline V gene sequence: CDR1 SSHAT, CDR2 FNYEAQ (reference sequence). The CDR3 has 15 amino acids. CDR3 bases: TGTGCTAGCAGCCTAGGGGGGACTAGCAACAATGAGCAGTTCTTC. It yields the protein CASSLGGTSNNEQFF.

This clone was picked up one time. V is TRBV11-2 and J is TRBJ1-2; D remains ambiguous. CDR3 length: 16 amino acids. The V end was cut by 5 bases, the J end by 1 base, with 17 bases between. CDR1 and CDR2 from the germline V gene are SGHAT and FQNNGV. This CDR3 is CASSARLIPFNYGYTF. The CDR3 DNA sequence: TGTGCCAGCAGCGCCCGACTGATACCCTTTAACTATGGCTACACCTTC. The whole variable domain, remainder taken from reference TRBV11-2 and TRBJ1-2, is EAGVAQSPRYKIIEKRQSVAFWCNPISGHATLYWYQQILGQGPKLLIQFQNNGVVDDSQLPKDRFSAERLKGVDSTLKIQPAKLEDSAVYLCASSARLIPFNYGYTFGSGTRLTVV.

V and J are TRBV7-9 and TRBJ1-5; tentative D call: TRBD1 (6 bases). Trimming stripped 5 bases from V and 6 bases from J, with 14 bases between. The CDR3 has 14 amino acids. Germline-derived CDR1 and CDR2 are SEHNR and FQNEAQ (reference sequence). In nucleotides, the CDR3 is TGTGCCAGCAGCGCACCTCAGGGGACTCAGCCCCAGCATTTT. It translates to CASSAPQGTQPQHF.

The V and J genes are TRBV2 and TRBJ1-1, with TRBD1 matching over 7 bases. CDR1 SNHLY and CDR2 FYNNEI come from the germline V gene. V was pared by 6 bases and J by 6 bases, with 10 bases of the junction left unmatched. The CDR3 contains 14 residues. The CDR3 DNA is TGTGCCAGCAGCCCATTGACAGGGAGAGCTGAAGCTTTCTTT. Protein sequence: CASSPLTGRAEAFF.

This clone has only one observation. The chain joins TRBV18 to TRBJ2-1; TRBD2 matches at 9 bases. The V gene end was trimmed by 3 bases and the J gene end by 6 bases; junction bases not matched to a gene: 9. The CDR3 consists of 16 residues. CDR1 is KGHSH, CDR2 LQKENI, per germline. The DNA of the CDR3 is TGTGCCAGCTCACCTAGCGGGAGTATGGTTAGCAATGAGCAGTTCTTC. Its translation is CASSPSGSMVSNEQFF.

This clone was seen a few times. This chain links TRBV5-1 with TRBJ2-2; the match to TRBD2 covers 7 bases. The CDR3 loop spans 17 amino acids. J gave up 6 bases and V 3 bases, and 14 bases lay outside the gene matches. Germline V gives CDR1 SGHRS, CDR2 YFSETQ. The CDR3 DNA reads TGCGCCAGCAGCTCCGTCACTAGCGCCCAAGGGGCCGGGGAGCTGTTTTTT. Its translation: CASSSVTSAQGAGELFF.

The chain is built from TRBV7-8 and TRBJ2-6, with a tentative D call TRBD1 (5 bases). The CDR3 extends over 17 amino acids. With 5 bases removed from V and 4 bases from J, the gap between germline ends came to 18 bases. Germline CDR1 and CDR2: SGHVS and FQNEAQ. Here the CDR3 reads CASSVLQVPYGANVLTF. DNA for the CDR3: TGTGCCAGCAGCGTACTACAGGTTCCCTACGGGGCCAACGTCCTGACTTTC.

On this clone itself: One end of the junction does not line up with germline, which may come from a read error. The sample has other DNA sequences that encode this CDR3 too. The V and J genes are TRBV5-4 and TRBJ2-2, with 7 bases matching TRBD2. This CDR3 has 14 residues. The germline V gene encodes CDR1 SGHNT and CDR2 YYREEE (reference sequence). Here the CDR3 reads CASSLGLNGGELFF. The CDR3 coding sequence is TGTGCCAGCAGTTTGGGACTAAATGGCGGGGAGCTGTTTTTC.

The chain carries TRBV27 and TRBJ2-3, with TRBD1 as a possible D gene (6 bases). The CDR3 contains 15 residues. CDR1 MNHEY and CDR2 SMNVEV come from the germline V gene (reference sequence). V was pared by 1 base and J by 1 base, with 9 bases between. CDR3 loop: CASSLWAGGTDTQYF. In DNA form, the CDR3 reads TGTGCCAGCAGTTTATGGGCAGGGGGCACAGATACGCAGTATTTT.

In its sample, this clone was seen a few times. CDR3 in DNA: TGTGCCAGCAGCTTAGATGGAGACTACGAGCAGTACTTC. Protein product: CASSLDGDYEQYF. The chain uses TRBV11-3 and TRBJ2-7; the D is unclear. Per germline, CDR1 SGHNT and CDR2 YENEEA. V lost 0 bases and J 3 bases, leaving 6 bases between the germline ends. The CDR3 sequence is 13 residues long.

The chain has TRBV4-1 and TRBJ1-4; a possible D gene is TRBD1 (5 bases). The germline CDR1 and CDR2 sequences are MGHRA and YSYEKL. The CDR3 runs to 18 residues. Between the trimmed V and J ends, which lost 1 base and 0 bases, there was a span of 15 bases. DNA of the CDR3: TGCGCCAGCAGCCAAGTCCCCAGGGTGTATGCAACTAATGAAAAACTGTTTTTT. It is translated as CASSQVPRVYATNEKLFF.

V is TRBV28 and J is TRBJ2-3, with a tentative D call TRBD1 (6 bases). This CDR3 is built from 14 residues. V was shortened by 6 bases and J by 0 bases, with 10 bases between the two germline ends. Germline V gives CDR1 MDHEN, CDR2 SYDVKM. The CDR3 DNA reads TGTGCCAGCAGCGCGAGGGGGAGCACAGATACGCAGTATTTT. Its protein product is CASSARGSTDTQYF.

This clone came up a few times. The chain combines TRBV4-1 with TRBJ1-5; TRBD1 aligns across 9 bases. The germline CDR1 and CDR2 sequences are MGHRA and YSYEKL. V shed 4 bases, J shed 6 bases, and the junction held 7 bases outside the gene matches. The CDR3 has 15 amino acids. Here the CDR3 reads CASSRPGTGLQPQHF. CDR3 DNA sequence: TGCGCCAGCAGCCGTCCCGGGACAGGGCTTCAGCCCCAGCATTTT.

This chain joins TRBV7-3 and TRBJ2-7, with D possibly being TRBD1 (6 bases). There are 15 residues in the CDR3. The V and J ends lost 5 bases and 2 bases respectively, with 16 bases between them. CDR1 and CDR2 from the germline V gene are SGHTA and FQGTGA. As DNA, the CDR3 is TGTGCCAGCAGCCTCGGACAGACTGGGGCCTACGAGCAGTACTTC. Translating gives CASSLGQTGAYEQYF.